The 17 T cell receptor beta chains in this list originate from one sample, sequenced in a study of blood T cell repertoires in COVID-19. Data came from immunoSEQ multiplex PCR; TCRdb stores just in-frame clones and leaves some out. The sample carries about 140,000 clones, just under 80% recorded once. Specimen: peripheral blood. The source is a woman aged 60 to 75 with acute or convalescent COVID-19.

V is TRBV9 and J is TRBJ2-1; the D gene is possibly TRBD1 (6 bases). CDR3 size: 13 residues. Germline CDR1 reads SGDLS; CDR2 reads YYNGEE. V dropped 4 bases and J dropped 3 bases, with 8 bases sitting between them. The CDR3 sequence: CASSTQGYNEQFF. CDR3 nucleotides: TGTGCCAGCAGCACACAGGGCTACAATGAGCAGTTCTTC.

This clone was detected a few times. The chain links TRBV7-8 to TRBJ2-1; the match to TRBD2 covers 14 bases. J gave up 7 bases and V 5 bases, and 4 bases lay outside the gene matches. The CDR3 has 15 amino acids. Germline loops: CDR1 SGHVS, CDR2 FQNEAQ. CDR3 nucleotide sequence: TGTGCCAGCAGCCCGGGACTAGCGGGAGTGAATGAGCAGTTCTTC. Protein product: CASSPGLAGVNEQFF.

The chain is built from TRBV28 and TRBJ2-1; 9 bases are a match to TRBD1. CDR3 length: 14 amino acids. V lost 9 bases to trimming and J lost 4 bases; unmatched junction nucleotides: 7. Germline assignment: CDR1 MDHEN and CDR2 SYDVKM. CDR3 in DNA: TGTGCCAGTCGCCGGGACAGGGCGTACAATGAGCAGTTCTTC. Protein sequence: CASRRDRAYNEQFF.

This chain links TRBV28 with TRBJ1-1, with D unclear. Germline CDR1 and CDR2: MDHEN and SYDVKM. V was trimmed by 3 bases and J by 2 bases, leaving 19 bases between them. This CDR3 has 17 amino acids. Here the CDR3 reads CASSFDPRVSGNTEAFF. The CDR3 region has the DNA TGTGCCAGCAGTTTCGATCCACGCGTGTCAGGCAACACTGAAGCTTTCTTT.

V usage is TRBV7-8 and J usage is TRBJ2-1; perhaps TRBD2 as D (5 bases). This CDR3 region has 17 residues. Trimming left V 1 base short and J 6 bases short, with 19 bases between. Germline V gene data show CDR1 as SGHVS and CDR2 as FQNEAQ. The CDR3 DNA follows: TGTGCCAGCAGCTTAGGGAGGCGTCGCTGGATTTTCAATGAGCAGTTCTTC. This translates into CASSLGRRRWIFNEQFF.

This chain links TRBV9 with TRBJ2-1, with D possibly TRBD2 on 5 matching bases. Germline CDR1 and CDR2: SGDLS and YYNGEE. V was trimmed by 2 bases and J by 2 bases, leaving 11 bases between them. This CDR3 contains 15 residues. CDR3 in amino acids: CASSVSGFPYNEQFF. DNA for the CDR3: TGTGCCAGCAGCGTCAGCGGATTCCCCTACAATGAGCAGTTCTTC.

The chain employs TRBV4-2 and TRBJ2-7; 8 bases map to TRBD2. The CDR3 covers 15 residues. J was trimmed by 6 bases and V by 3 bases; bases with no gene match: 10. Looked up from germline, CDR1 is LGHNA and CDR2 is YNFKEQ. CDR3 amino acids: CASSQPLAVQAEQYF. CDR3 nucleotides: TGTGCCAGCAGCCAGCCACTAGCGGTTCAGGCCGAGCAGTACTTC.

This clone was observed a single time. The chain recombines TRBV5-1 with TRBJ1-2, with D tentatively TRBD1 (5 bases). The CDR3 runs 13 residues. The V end lost 5 bases, the J end lost 3 bases, and 11 bases lay between the germline ends. The germline CDR1 and CDR2 sequences are SGHRS and YFSETQ. The CDR3 here is CASRLTGDYGYTF. CDR3 sequence (DNA): TGCGCCAGCAGGCTAACAGGAGACTATGGCTACACCTTC.

This clone was detected a few times. This chain links TRBV6-5 with TRBJ2-5; D perhaps matches TRBD1 (6 bases). The CDR3 is made up of 14 amino acids. Trimming took off 4 bases at V and 1 base at J, with 10 bases between the two ends. Germline lookup yields CDR1 MNHEY and CDR2 SVGAGI. CDR3 amino acids: CASSWDTSQETQYF. DNA for the CDR3: TGTGCCAGCAGTTGGGACACCAGCCAAGAGACCCAGTACTTC.

The rearrangement links TRBV5-1 to TRBJ1-1; D might be TRBD1 (6 bases). The CDR3 consists of 14 residues. Germline CDR1 is SGHRS and CDR2 is YFSETQ. V gave up 2 bases and J gave up 5 bases, with 13 bases separating them. CDR3 in amino acids: CASSLTGQNTEAFF. The CDR3 DNA is TGCGCCAGCAGCTTAACAGGGCAGAATACTGAAGCTTTCTTT.

This clone appeared a few times. This chain uses TRBV5-6 with TRBJ2-2, with D possibly TRBD2 on 6 matching bases. V lost 3 bases to trimming and J lost 5 bases, with 17 bases between them. The CDR3 totals 16 residues. The germline CDR1 and CDR2 sequences are SGHDT and YYEEEE. The CDR3 reads CASSSLPGGATGELFF. The CDR3, as DNA: TGTGCCAGCAGCTCTTTGCCCGGAGGGGCGACCGGGGAGCTGTTTTTT.

J is TRBJ1-3 and V is TRBV12-2; the table's D call, TRBD1, was not checked against the DNA. TRBV12-2 corresponds to a pseudogene. The CDR3 has 19 residues. The CDR3 reads CASRLAGRQDLRSGNTIYF. CDR3 DNA: TGTGCAAGTCGCTTAGCGGGTAGACAGGACCTTCGCTCTGGAAACACCATATATTTT.

The chain is built from TRBV5-1 and TRBJ2-3; a possible D gene is TRBD1 (6 bases). V gave up 4 bases and J gave up 0 bases, with 12 bases separating them. Germline CDR1 and CDR2: SGHRS and YFSETQ. There are 15 residues in the CDR3. Here the CDR3 DNA reads TGCGCCAGCAGCCCCAGGGGCGGGAGCACAGATACGCAGTATTTT. Translation gives CASSPRGGSTDTQYF.

This clone appeared a few times. This chain links TRBV12-3 or TRBV12-4 with TRBJ1-1; D possibly corresponds to TRBD1 (5 bases). CDR3 length: 13 residues. Trimming left V 3 bases short and J 4 bases short, with 9 bases between. This CDR3 reads CASSFLGGTEAFF. In DNA, the CDR3 is TGTGCCAGCAGTTTTCTGGGGGGCACTGAAGCTTTCTTT.

The chain combines TRBV29-1 with TRBJ1-4, with D unresolved. CDR3 length: 11 amino acids. From germline, CDR1 is SQVTM and CDR2 ANQGSEA. The V and J ends lost 5 bases and 7 bases respectively, with 8 bases between them. The CDR3 spells CSVLGSEKLFF. The CDR3, as DNA: TGCAGCGTTCTAGGAAGTGAAAAACTGTTTTTT.

The rearrangement links TRBV6-1 to TRBJ2-7; D perhaps matches TRBD2 (5 bases). Looked up from germline, CDR1 is MNHNS and CDR2 is SASEGT. CDR3 length equals 14 residues. With 1 base removed from V and 5 bases from J, the gap between germline ends came to 12 bases. CDR3 DNA: TGTGCCAGCAGTGAAGACGGTGCGAGGGACGAGCAGTACTTC. It translates to CASSEDGARDEQYF.

The chain uses TRBV5-1 and TRBJ1-1; 9 positions match TRBD1. V was clipped by 4 bases and J by 3 bases; unmatched bases: 4. The CDR3 runs to 14 residues. In germline, CDR1 is SGHRS, CDR2 YFSETQ. The chain's CDR3 is CASSGGQGYTEAFF. The CDR3 nucleotides read TGCGCCAGCAGCGGAGGACAGGGGTACACTGAAGCTTTCTTT.